This entry lists 21 T cell receptor beta chains sequenced from one sample in a study of shared clonotypes between healthy human individuals (dated by TCRdb to the early 2020s). Receptors were amplified or captured by the immunoSEQ multiplex PCR assay. In TCRdb, the immuneACCESS table is reduced to in-frame sequences with V and J assigned. These tables do not hold every clone; where another copy was compared, an unresolved V gene accounts for under half, and the others remain unexplained. Present in this sample are 500,000 to 650,000 clones, around 77% of which were seen just once. The ten largest clones represent 12% of the sample. The sample comprised PBMCs. The receptors were gathered from a woman aged 35 to 49 in good health. Some clones in this sample may be carry-over from other donors' samples.

In this sample, this clone turned up a few times. The rearrangement joins TRBV7-8 to TRBJ2-7; 11 bases are shared with TRBD2. The CDR3 is made up of 13 amino acids. With V trimmed by 4 bases and J by 6 bases, 2 bases remained unmatched. Germline CDR1 reads SGHVS; CDR2 reads FQNEAQ. In DNA form, the CDR3 reads TGTGCCAGCAGCTCGGGACTAGCGGTCGAGCAGTACTTC. Encoded protein: CASSSGLAVEQYF.

The V and J genes are TRBV7-6 and TRBJ1-1; D is possibly TRBD1 (6 bases). Germline V gene lookup returns CDR1 SGHVS and CDR2 FNYEAQ. V gave up 5 bases and J gave up 0 bases, with 10 bases separating them. The CDR3 extends over 14 amino acids. For the CDR3, the DNA is TGTGCCAGCAGCCCTCGGACAGTGAACACTGAAGCTTTCTTT. Protein: CASSPRTVNTEAFF.

This chain links TRBV6-1 with TRBJ2-7, with 8 bases aligning to TRBD1. The V gene end was trimmed by 4 bases and the J gene end by 3 bases; junction bases not matched to a gene: 8. The CDR3 loop spans 15 amino acids. Per germline, CDR1 MNHNS and CDR2 SASEGT. The CDR3 is CASSGSQGVNYEQYF. The CDR3 DNA reads as TGTGCCAGCAGTGGATCACAGGGGGTTAACTACGAGCAGTACTTC.

The CDR3 nucleotides read TGTGCCTGGAGTGGGGCCTTTGGACTAGAGGAGTACTTC. Amino acids: CAWSGAFGLEEYF. The J gene is TRBJ2-7, the V gene TRBV30, with 7 bases lining up with TRBD2. This CDR3 region has 13 residues. V was pared by 1 base and J by 11 bases, with 11 bases of the junction left unmatched. Germline V gene sequence: CDR1 GTSNPN, CDR2 SVGIG (reference sequence). The full variable domain, with the rest looked up from reference TRBV30 and TRBJ2-7, is SQTIHQWPATLVQPVGSPLSLECTVEGTSNPNLYWYRQAAGRGLQLLFYSVGIGQISSEVPQNLSASRPQDRQFILSSKKLLLSDSGFYLCAWSGAFGLEEYFGPGTRLTVT.

A note on this clone: A far larger clone is just one base off, so this is likely a read error. The rearrangement joins TRBV27 to TRBJ1-2; D is perhaps TRBD1 (5 bases). The CDR3 is 15 residues long. CDR1 is MNHEY and CDR2 is SMNVEV in the germline V gene (reference sequence). Trimming removed 8 bases at V and 8 bases at J, with 24 bases between. The CDR3: CASGLSNIGGGGYTF. The CDR3 bases are TGTGCCAGCGGGTTATCGAACATCGGGGGTGGGGGCTACACCTTC.

The chain has TRBV2 and TRBJ2-7; maybe TRBD2 (6 bases). The CDR3 runs to 15 residues. Trimming took 2 bases from V and 3 from J, leaving 14 bases between them. Germline-derived CDR1 and CDR2 are SNHLY and FYNNEI. The CDR3 loop reads CASSESAGTFYEQYF. DNA of the CDR3: TGTGCCAGCAGTGAATCTGCAGGGACTTTCTACGAGCAGTACTTC.

The chain uses TRBV18 and TRBJ2-1, with 11 bases matching TRBD2. Germline CDR1 KGHSH, CDR2 LQKENI. The V segment lost 2 bases and the J segment 4 bases; nucleotides outside the gene matches: 10. The CDR3 length is 18 residues. CDR3 protein: CASSPWELAGVSYNEQFF. The CDR3 coding sequence is TGTGCCAGCTCACCATGGGAACTAGCGGGAGTTTCTTACAATGAGCAGTTCTTC.

This clone appeared a few times. The gene calls are TRBV6-5 and TRBJ2-1; TRBD2 aligns across 8 bases. The germline V gene has CDR1 MNHEY and CDR2 SVGAGI. CDR3 length: 14 residues. V shed 6 bases, J shed 7 bases, and the junction held 8 bases outside the gene matches. The CDR3 is CASRSPGLVNEQFF. The CDR3 DNA follows: TGTGCCAGCAGGAGTCCGGGACTAGTGAATGAGCAGTTCTTC.

The J gene is TRBJ1-5, the V gene TRBV28, with a tentative D call TRBD1 (5 bases). The germline CDR1 and CDR2 sequences are MDHEN and SYDVKM. The germline V and J ends were trimmed by 2 bases and 9 bases, with 11 bases remaining between them. This CDR3 has 13 residues. The CDR3 DNA is TGTGCCAGCAGTTTACGGGGCACGGGGCCCCAGCATTTT. It encodes CASSLRGTGPQHF.

The rearrangement uses TRBV7-3 and TRBJ2-1, with 7 bases matching TRBD2. This CDR3 is 17 amino acids long. CDR1 is SGHTA and CDR2 is FQGTGA in the germline V gene. Trimming cost V 2 bases and J 0 bases; bases outside gene matches: 7. The CDR3 sequence is CASSLSSGPFSYNEQFF. The CDR3 nucleotides are TGTGCCAGCAGCTTATCTAGCGGTCCTTTCTCCTACAATGAGCAGTTCTTC. The variable domain in full, completed from reference TRBV7-3 and TRBJ2-1, reads GAGVSQTPSNKVTEKGKYVELRCDPISGHTALYWYRQSLGQGPEFLIYFQGTGAADDSGLPNDRFFAVRPEGSVSTLKIQRTERGDSAVYLCASSLSSGPFSYNEQFFGPGTRLTVL.

The CDR3 nucleotides read TGTGCCAGCAGCGCGGATTTCGGGAGATCAGATACGCAGTATTTT. It translates to CASSADFGRSDTQYF. The chain links TRBV5-4 to TRBJ2-3, with D perhaps matching TRBD2 (6 bases). This CDR3 has 15 residues. The germline V and J ends were trimmed by 4 bases and 4 bases, with 16 bases remaining between them. From germline, CDR1 is SGHNT and CDR2 YYREEE (reference sequence).

V gene TRBV5-1 combines with J gene TRBJ2-7; D ambiguous. Trimming pared 2 bases from V and 2 bases from J, leaving 5 bases between. The CDR3 covers 12 residues. Germline CDR1 reads SGHRS; CDR2 reads YFSETQ. CDR3 sequence reads: CASSLQAYEQYF. In DNA, the CDR3 is TGCGCCAGCAGCTTACAAGCCTACGAGCAGTACTTC.

The chain carries TRBV4-2 and TRBJ2-7, with D hard to call. Trimming removed 0 bases from V and 3 bases from J, with 12 bases in between. The CDR3 has 15 amino acids. The germline gives CDR1 LGHNA, CDR2 YNFKEQ. CDR3 loop: CASSQEAAPYYEQYF. The CDR3 DNA is TGTGCCAGCAGCCAAGAGGCGGCCCCATACTACGAGCAGTACTTC.

In its sample, this clone was seen once. V usage is TRBV6-5 and J usage is TRBJ2-7; 8 bases agree with TRBD1. Germline CDR1 reads MNHEY; CDR2 reads SVGAGI. The CDR3 sequence is 16 residues long. With V trimmed by 0 bases and J by 5 bases, 9 bases remained unmatched. The CDR3 nucleotides read TGTGCCAGCAGTTACTCTTCCGGGACAGGCTCGGACGAGCAGTACTTC. It specifies CASSYSSGTGSDEQYF.

This clone was recorded a few times. This sequence joins TRBV7-2 and TRBJ2-3; 12 bases map to TRBD1. Unmatched junction bases numbered 3, after V lost 5 bases and J lost 0 bases. Germline CDR1 SGHTA, CDR2 FQGNSA. The CDR3 runs 16 residues. The CDR3 sequence: CASSRGQGASTDTQYF. CDR3 sequence (DNA): TGTGCCAGCAGCCGGGGACAGGGGGCGAGCACAGATACGCAGTATTTT.

This clone appeared a single time. The rearrangement uses TRBV2 and TRBJ2-3; 11 nucleotides match TRBD2. Germline lookup yields CDR1 SNHLY and CDR2 FYNNEI. Losses at the gene ends were 5 bases for V and 2 bases for J; bases not matched to a gene: 6. The CDR3 contains 16 residues. CDR3: CASSSPGLAATDTQYF. The CDR3 DNA sequence: TGTGCCAGCAGTTCCCCGGGACTAGCGGCCACAGATACGCAGTATTTT.

The chain uses TRBV7-9 and TRBJ2-7; D is ambiguous. V was cut by 4 bases and J by 0 bases, with 19 bases left in between. The CDR3 covers 17 residues. CDR1 is SEHNR and CDR2 is FQNEAQ in the germline V gene (reference sequence). The CDR3 DNA follows: TGTGCCAGCAGCTCCCCCCTTCTTAGGGCCGGCTCCTACGAGCAGTACTTC. Its translation is CASSSPLLRAGSYEQYF.

This clone appeared a single time. The CDR3 here is CATSRDPGGYNEQFF. CDR3 DNA: TGTGCCACCAGCAGAGACCCGGGGGGCTACAATGAGCAGTTCTTC. The chain has TRBV15 and TRBJ2-1, with 7 bases lining up with TRBD2. This CDR3 contains 15 residues. After removal of 0 bases from V and 3 bases from J, the junction contained 2 bases not matched to a gene. The V gene's germline CDR1 is LNHNV and CDR2 YYDKDF (reference sequence).

Details on this clone: With only one base between it and a far larger clone, this is likely a read error. Other DNA sequences of this sample code for an identical CDR3. The CDR3 sequence is CASSLTGTSLYGYTF. The CDR3 DNA is TGTGCCAGCAGCTTAACAGGGACGTCCCTCTATGGCTACACCTTC. The chain links TRBV7-3 to TRBJ1-2, with TRBD1 as a possible D gene (5 bases). The V end lost 0 bases, the J end lost 4 bases, and 12 bases lay between the germline ends. CDR1 is SGHTA and CDR2 is FQGTGA in the germline V gene. The CDR3 contains 15 residues.

V is TRBV7-6 and J is TRBJ2-3; a possible D gene is TRBD2 (6 bases). Trimming removed 6 bases at V and 6 bases at J, with 13 bases between. The CDR3 loop spans 13 amino acids. The V gene's germline CDR1 is SGHVS and CDR2 FNYEAQ. The CDR3 DNA follows: TGTGCCAGCAGGTCACGGGAGACTGATACGCAGTATTTT. Translation gives CASRSRETDTQYF. Combining the CDR3 with reference TRBV7-6 and TRBJ2-3 gives the whole variable domain GAGVSQSPRYKVTKRGQDVALRCDPISGHVSLYWYRQALGQGPEFLTYFNYEAQQDKSGLPNDRFSAERPEGSISTLTIQRTEQRDSAMYRCASRSRETDTQYFGPGTRLTVL.

About this clone itself: This may be a read error, as it is one base from a much larger clone. This chain connects TRBV5-3 to TRBJ1-3; D possibly corresponds to TRBD1 (6 bases). TRBV5-3 is an ORF, with its function uncertain. CDR3 size: 15 residues. Trimming pared 8 bases from V and 4 bases from J, leaving 19 bases between. The CDR3, as DNA: TGTGCCAGCAGCCAACGAACAGGGTCAGGAAACACCATATATTTT. Amino acids: CASSQRTGSGNTIYF.